Described below is a single T cell receptor (beta chain) sequence and its context. This sample is part of a study of control samples from healthy donors and cancer patients. TCRdb's table, derived via immunoSEQ multiplex PCR, lists solely in-frame clones and lacks some. The top ten hold 2.6% of the sample, which has around 120,000 clones, over 90% seen once. J gave up 2 bases and V 2 bases, and 11 bases lay outside the gene matches. Looked up from germline, CDR1 is SNHLY and CDR2 is FYNNEI. CDR3 length equals 18 residues. The sample taken for sequencing was blood. V and J are TRBV2 and TRBJ1-5; 8 positions agree with TRBD1. The receptor was isolated from a young man in good health. The CDR3 nucleotides are TGTGCCAGCAGTGAACCTTATGGACAGGGCCTTCGCAATCAGCCCCAGCATTTT. Translated, it gives CASSEPYGQGLRNQPQHF. Filled out from reference TRBV2 and TRBJ1-5, the complete variable domain reads EPEVTQTPSHQVTQMGQEVILRCVPISNHLYFYWYRQILGQKVEFLVSFYNNEISEKSEIFDDQFSVERPDGSNFTLKIRSTKLEDSAMYFCASSEPYGQGLRNQPQHFGDGTRLSIL.